The 10 T cell receptor beta chains below were found in one sample sequenced in a study of blood T cell repertoires in COVID-19 (dated by TCRdb to 2019 to 2021). The library was generated by the immunoSEQ multiplex PCR assay. TCRdb obtained this table from immuneACCESS and retained in-frame rearrangements with V and J assigned. These tables miss some clones; where compared with another copy, unresolved V genes account for less than half of the shortfall, and the remainder is unexplained. For this sample the table gives approximately 12,000 clones, of which approximately 88% were detected only once. The ten most abundant clones make up roughly 11% of the sample. The sample consisted of peripheral blood. Receptor source: a human donor in a cohort sampled during active COVID-19.

This clone was counted a single time. J is TRBJ1-4 and V is TRBV23-1, with D perhaps TRBD1 (5 bases). TRBV23-1 belongs to the ORF category, with a function that is uncertain. The CDR3 has 18 amino acids. V shed 1 base and J shed 4 bases, with 19 bases lying between them. The CDR3 sequence: CASSQLGVGRVLNEKLFF. In DNA, the CDR3 is TGCGCCAGCAGTCAATTAGGGGTAGGGCGAGTTCTTAATGAAAAACTGTTTTTT.

The chain links TRBV19 to TRBJ1-1; tentative D call: TRBD1 (6 bases). Germline CDR1 and CDR2: LNHDA and SQIVND (reference sequence). The CDR3 is 15 amino acids. V was cut by 5 bases and J by 1 base, with 14 bases left in between. CDR3 loop: CASSLGQRKNTEAFF. DNA for the CDR3: TGTGCCAGTAGTTTGGGACAACGCAAGAACACTGAAGCTTTCTTT.

V gene TRBV27 combines with J gene TRBJ2-3; 7 bases agree with TRBD2. The junction had 10 bases not matched to a gene; V was cut back by 7 bases and J by 3 bases. This CDR3 is 15 amino acids long. Germline values: CDR1 MNHEY, CDR2 SMNVEV (reference sequence). As DNA, the CDR3 is TGTGCCAGCACCCCCTGGGGGGGGTTAACAGATACGCAGTATTTT. Translation: CASTPWGGLTDTQYF.

J is TRBJ1-1 and V is TRBV5-1; D is undetermined. V dropped 0 bases and J dropped 0 bases, with 3 bases sitting between them. The CDR3 covers 13 residues. CDR1 and CDR2 from the germline V gene are SGHRS and YFSETQ. The CDR3 loop is CASSLAVNTEAFF. DNA of the CDR3: TGCGCCAGCAGCTTGGCTGTGAACACTGAAGCTTTCTTT.

This sequence joins TRBV7-2 and TRBJ2-7; no clear D. Trimming took 2 bases from V and 6 from J, leaving 5 bases between them. CDR1 SGHTA and CDR2 FQGNSA come from the germline V gene. There are 11 residues in the CDR3. CDR3 in amino acids: CASSLPREQYF. The CDR3 nucleotides read TGTGCCAGCAGCTTACCCCGCGAGCAGTACTTC.

The chain has TRBV7-8 and TRBJ2-1; TRBD2 matches 12 bases. The J segment lost 10 bases and the V segment lost 5 bases, leaving 12 bases of the junction unmatched. The CDR3 contains 16 residues. CDR1 is SGHVS, CDR2 FQNEAQ, per germline. The CDR3 DNA reads as TGTGCCAGCAGCCCCGGTCCTAGCGGGGGGGCAGGGGAGCAGTTCTTC. This gives the protein CASSPGPSGGAGEQFF.

The V call is TRBV6-5, the J call TRBJ2-5, with D tentatively TRBD1 (5 bases). CDR1 and CDR2 (germline): MNHEY, SVGAGI. CDR3 size: 13 residues. Trimming cost V 5 bases and J 2 bases, with 9 bases left between them. The CDR3 region has the DNA TGTGCCAGCAGTCCGACAGTACAAGAGACCCAGTACTTC. It encodes CASSPTVQETQYF.

The chain couples TRBV6-1 to TRBJ2-7; 7 nucleotides align to TRBD1. Germline V lookup: CDR1 MNHNS, CDR2 SASEGT. The V gene end was trimmed by 3 bases and the J gene end by 1 base; junction bases not matched to a gene: 6. The CDR3 has 15 residues. Here the CDR3 DNA reads TGTGCCAGCAGTGACGTCGGGACAGCGTCCTACGAGCAGTACTTC. This translates into CASSDVGTASYEQYF.

This chain links TRBV6-5 with TRBJ1-6; TRBD1 agrees at 7 bases. Germline V gene data show CDR1 as MNHEY and CDR2 as SVGAGI. This CDR3 region has 13 residues. The junction had 5 bases not matched to a gene; V was cut back by 6 bases and J by 9 bases. The CDR3 loop reads CASSIGGASPLHF. Here the CDR3 DNA reads TGTGCCAGCAGCATAGGGGGCGCTTCACCCCTCCACTTT.

This chain uses TRBV6-5 with TRBJ2-1, with D possibly being TRBD2 (5 bases). Deletions cut 9 bases from V and 4 bases from J, with 13 bases between. The CDR3 is 13 amino acids. Per the germline V gene, CDR1 is MNHEY and CDR2 is SVGAGI. In DNA, the CDR3 is TGTGCCAGTCTAGGACTGGGGTACAATGAGCAGTTCTTC. It codes for CASLGLGYNEQFF.